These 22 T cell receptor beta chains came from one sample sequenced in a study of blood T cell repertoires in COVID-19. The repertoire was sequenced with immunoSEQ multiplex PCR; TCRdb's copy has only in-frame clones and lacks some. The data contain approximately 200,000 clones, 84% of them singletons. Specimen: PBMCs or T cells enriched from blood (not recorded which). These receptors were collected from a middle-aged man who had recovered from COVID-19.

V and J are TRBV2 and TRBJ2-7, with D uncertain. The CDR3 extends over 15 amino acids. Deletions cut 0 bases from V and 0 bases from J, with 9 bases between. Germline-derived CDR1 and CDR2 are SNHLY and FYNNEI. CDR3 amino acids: CASSEALGSSYEQYF. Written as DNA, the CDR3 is TGTGCCAGCAGTGAAGCGCTGGGCAGCTCCTACGAGCAGTACTTC.

CDR3 bases: TGCGCCAGCAGCCAAGAATTGGGCAGCTACAATGAGCAGTTCTTC. Translating it yields CASSQELGSYNEQFF. The chain is built from TRBV4-1 and TRBJ2-1; D uncertain. Germline CDR1 is MGHRA and CDR2 is YSYEKL. V was shortened by 0 bases and J by 3 bases, with 9 bases between the two germline ends. The length of the CDR3 is 15 residues.

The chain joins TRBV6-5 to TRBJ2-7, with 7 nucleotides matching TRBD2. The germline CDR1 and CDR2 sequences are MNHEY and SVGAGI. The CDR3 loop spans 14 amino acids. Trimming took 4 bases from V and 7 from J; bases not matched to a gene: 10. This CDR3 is CASSLSIGGGEQYF. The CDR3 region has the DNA TGTGCCAGCAGTTTATCCATTGGCGGGGGAGAGCAGTACTTC.

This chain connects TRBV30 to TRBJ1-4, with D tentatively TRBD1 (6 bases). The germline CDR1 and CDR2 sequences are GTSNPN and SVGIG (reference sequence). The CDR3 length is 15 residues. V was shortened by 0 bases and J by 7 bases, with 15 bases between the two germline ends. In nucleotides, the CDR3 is TGTGCCTGGAGTGTAAGCGGAGGGGGGGCTGAAAAACTGTTTTTT. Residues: CAWSVSGGGAEKLFF.

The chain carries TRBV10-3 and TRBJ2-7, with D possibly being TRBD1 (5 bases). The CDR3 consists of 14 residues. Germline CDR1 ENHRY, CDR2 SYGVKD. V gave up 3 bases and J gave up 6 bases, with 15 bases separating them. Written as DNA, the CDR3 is TGTGCCATCAGTGATCAGGGATCCTTAGGCGAGCAGTACTTC. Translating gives CAISDQGSLGEQYF.

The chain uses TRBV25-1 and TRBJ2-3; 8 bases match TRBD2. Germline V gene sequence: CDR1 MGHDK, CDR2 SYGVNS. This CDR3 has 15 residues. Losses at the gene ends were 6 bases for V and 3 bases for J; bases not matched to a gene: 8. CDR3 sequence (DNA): TGTGCCAGCAGCGTCGGAGTAGCGGGGACAGATACGCAGTATTTT. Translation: CASSVGVAGTDTQYF.

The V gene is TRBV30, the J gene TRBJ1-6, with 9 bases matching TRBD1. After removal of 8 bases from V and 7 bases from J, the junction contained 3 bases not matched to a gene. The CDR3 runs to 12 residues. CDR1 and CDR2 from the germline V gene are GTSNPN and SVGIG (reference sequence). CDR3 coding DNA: TGTGCCCCGGGACAGGGCAATTCACCCCTCCACTTT. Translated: CAPGQGNSPLHF.

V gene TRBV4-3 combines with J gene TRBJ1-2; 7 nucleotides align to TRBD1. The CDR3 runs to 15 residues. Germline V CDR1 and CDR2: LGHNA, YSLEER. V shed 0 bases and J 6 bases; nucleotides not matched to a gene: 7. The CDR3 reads CASSQDYAGGHGYTF. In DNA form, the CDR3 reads TGCGCCAGCAGCCAAGATTACGCAGGGGGGCATGGCTACACCTTC.

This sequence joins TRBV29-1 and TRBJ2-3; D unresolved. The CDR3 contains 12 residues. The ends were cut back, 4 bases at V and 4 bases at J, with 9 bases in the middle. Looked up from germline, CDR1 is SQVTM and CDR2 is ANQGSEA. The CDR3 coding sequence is TGCAGCGTTGTTCTAGTATCAGATACGCAGTATTTT. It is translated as CSVVLVSDTQYF.

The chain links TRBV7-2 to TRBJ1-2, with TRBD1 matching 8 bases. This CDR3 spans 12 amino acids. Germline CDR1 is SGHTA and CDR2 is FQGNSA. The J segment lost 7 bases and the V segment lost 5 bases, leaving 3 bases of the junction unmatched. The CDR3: CASSLDRGGYTF. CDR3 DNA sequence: TGTGCCAGCAGCCTAGACAGGGGTGGCTACACCTTC.

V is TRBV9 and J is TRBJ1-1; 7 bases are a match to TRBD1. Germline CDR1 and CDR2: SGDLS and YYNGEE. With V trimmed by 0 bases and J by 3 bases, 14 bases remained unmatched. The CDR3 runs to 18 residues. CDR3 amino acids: CASSVGSGGPGGDTEAFF. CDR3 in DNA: TGTGCCAGCAGCGTAGGTTCAGGGGGGCCCGGGGGGGACACTGAAGCTTTCTTT.

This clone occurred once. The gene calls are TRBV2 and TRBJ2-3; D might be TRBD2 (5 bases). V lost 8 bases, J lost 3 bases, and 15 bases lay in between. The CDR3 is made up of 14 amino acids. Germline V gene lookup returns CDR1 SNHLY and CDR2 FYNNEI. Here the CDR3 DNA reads TGTGCCAGCGCTCCGAGCGGATTTACAGATACGCAGTATTTT. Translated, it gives CASAPSGFTDTQYF.

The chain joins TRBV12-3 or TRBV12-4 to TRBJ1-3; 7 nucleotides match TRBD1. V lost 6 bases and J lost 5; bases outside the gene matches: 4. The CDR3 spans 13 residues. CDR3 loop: CASRSGQRNTIYF. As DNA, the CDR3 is TGTGCCAGCAGATCGGGACAGAGAAACACCATATATTTT.

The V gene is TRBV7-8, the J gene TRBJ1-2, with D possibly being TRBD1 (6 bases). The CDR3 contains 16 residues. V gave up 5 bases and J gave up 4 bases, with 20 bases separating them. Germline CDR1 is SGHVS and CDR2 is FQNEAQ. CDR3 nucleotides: TGTGCCAGCAGCCCCAGTCGAAGGGGGTCCTCCTATGGCTACACCTTC. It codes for CASSPSRRGSSYGYTF. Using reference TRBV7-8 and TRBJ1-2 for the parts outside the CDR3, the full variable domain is GAGVSQSPRYKVAKRGQDVALRCDPISGHVSLFWYQQALGQGPEFLTYFQNEAQLDKSGLPSDRFFAERPEGSVSTLKIQRTQQEDSAVYLCASSPSRRGSSYGYTFGSGTRLTVV.

This CDR3 is CASSAGSNYGYTF. CDR3 sequence (DNA): TGTGCCAGCAGCGCGGGATCCAACTATGGCTACACCTTC. The genes are TRBV11-2 and TRBJ1-2; no reliable D call. Germline V gene sequence: CDR1 SGHAT, CDR2 FQNNGV. The CDR3 contains 13 residues. Trimming took 5 bases from V and 2 from J, leaving 9 bases between them.

The CDR3 nucleotides read TGCGCCAGCAGCCGGGGGGGGGCGGGCGGCTACACCTTC. Encoded protein: CASSRGGAGGYTF. The chain has TRBV5-1 and TRBJ1-2; D is perhaps TRBD1 (6 bases). The CDR3 totals 13 residues. Trimming removed 4 bases from V and 8 bases from J, with 15 bases in between. Germline V lookup: CDR1 SGHRS, CDR2 YFSETQ.

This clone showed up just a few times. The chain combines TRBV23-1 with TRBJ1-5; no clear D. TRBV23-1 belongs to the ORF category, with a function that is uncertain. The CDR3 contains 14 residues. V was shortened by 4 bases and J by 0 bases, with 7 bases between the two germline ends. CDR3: CASSPQNSNQPQHF. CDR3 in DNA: TGCGCCAGCAGTCCGCAGAATAGCAATCAGCCCCAGCATTTT.

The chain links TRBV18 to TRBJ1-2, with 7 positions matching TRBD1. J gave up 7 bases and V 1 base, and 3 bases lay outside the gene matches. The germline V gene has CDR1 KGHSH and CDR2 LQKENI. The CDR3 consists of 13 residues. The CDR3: CASSPQGAFGYTF. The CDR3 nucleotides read TGTGCCAGCTCACCACAGGGGGCTTTTGGCTACACCTTC.

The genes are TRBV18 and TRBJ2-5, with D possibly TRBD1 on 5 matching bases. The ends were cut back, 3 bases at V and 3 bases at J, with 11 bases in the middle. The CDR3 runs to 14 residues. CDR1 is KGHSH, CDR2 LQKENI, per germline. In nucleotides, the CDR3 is TGTGCCAGCTCACCCACAGGAGAGAAAGAGACCCAGTACTTC. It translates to CASSPTGEKETQYF.

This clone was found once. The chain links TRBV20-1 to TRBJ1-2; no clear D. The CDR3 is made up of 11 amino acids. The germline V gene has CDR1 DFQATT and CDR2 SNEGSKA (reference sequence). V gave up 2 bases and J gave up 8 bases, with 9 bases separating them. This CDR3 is CSARMERGYTF. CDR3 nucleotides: TGCAGTGCTAGAATGGAGAGAGGCTACACCTTC.

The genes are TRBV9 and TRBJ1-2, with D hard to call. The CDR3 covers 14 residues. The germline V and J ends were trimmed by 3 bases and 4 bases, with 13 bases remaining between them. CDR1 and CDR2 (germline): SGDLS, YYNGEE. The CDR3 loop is CASSAFTEPYGYTF. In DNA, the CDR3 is TGTGCCAGCAGCGCATTCACCGAGCCCTATGGCTACACCTTC.

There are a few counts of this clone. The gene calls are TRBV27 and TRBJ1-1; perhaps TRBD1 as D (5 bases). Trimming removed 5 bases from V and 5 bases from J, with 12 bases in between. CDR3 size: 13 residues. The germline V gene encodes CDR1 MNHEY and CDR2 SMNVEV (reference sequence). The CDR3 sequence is CASSTWGLTEAFF. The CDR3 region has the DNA TGTGCCAGCAGTACATGGGGACTAACTGAAGCTTTCTTT.